These 21 T cell receptor beta chains were all obtained from the same sample, sequenced in a study of T cell repertoires in cytomegalovirus infection. TCRdb used MiXCR to reprocess the reads, holding one entry per CDR3 protein. The data contain 750,000 to 950,000 distinct CDR3 sequences, 29% of them singletons. Their recognized antigens are unknown. This material consisted of cultured CD8+ T cells from PBMCs, taken from culture after CMV antigen stimulation. The source is a human donor in good health (CMV status not recorded). Some clones in this sample may be carry-over from other donors' samples.

The rearrangement joins TRBV6-5 to TRBJ2-5; D is ambiguous. Germline V lookup: CDR1 MNHEY, CDR2 SVGAGI. The CDR3 has 15 residues. The V gene lost 6 bases and the J gene lost 1 base, with 15 bases spanning the gap. This CDR3 is CASSPSPGSQETQYF. The CDR3 DNA is TGTGCCAGCAGCCCGAGCCCAGGTAGCCAAGAGACCCAGTACTTC.

The V gene is TRBV12-3 or TRBV12-4, the J gene TRBJ1-1; TRBD1 matches at 8 bases. The CDR3 spans 14 residues. V was pared by 5 bases and J by 4 bases, with 6 bases of the junction left unmatched. The CDR3 DNA follows: TGTGCCAGCAGTCTCGCAGGGGGCACCACTGAAGCTTTCTTT. Amino acid sequence: CASSLAGGTTEAFF.

The CDR3 bases are TGTGCCAGCAGTTTCCCCGCTGTGGCGGACTACACCTTC. Residues: CASSFPAVADYTF. The rearrangement links TRBV28 to TRBJ1-2; D is unclear. Germline V gene sequence: CDR1 MDHEN, CDR2 SYDVKM. V was cut by 3 bases and J by 10 bases, with 15 bases left in between. The CDR3 extends over 13 amino acids.

This rearrangement joins TRBV25-1 to TRBJ1-1; the D is unclear. The CDR3 totals 13 residues. The V end lost 2 bases, the J end lost 6 bases, and 10 bases lay between the germline ends. Germline lookup yields CDR1 MGHDK and CDR2 SYGVNS. CDR3 bases: TGTGCCAGCAGTGAAAGAGGGTGGGCTGAAGCTTTCTTT. Protein: CASSERGWAEAFF.

The chain couples TRBV7-2 to TRBJ2-1; TRBD2 aligns across 9 bases. The CDR3 spans 20 residues. Germline values: CDR1 SGHTA, CDR2 FQGNSA. V dropped 8 bases and J dropped 5; count of bases not matched to a gene: 25. The CDR3 loop reads CASENGRRPAGGMQNNEQFF. DNA of the CDR3: TGTGCCAGCGAAAACGGTCGGAGGCCAGCGGGGGGAATGCAAAACAATGAGCAGTTCTTC.

This chain links TRBV19 with TRBJ2-2; TRBD2 agrees at 9 bases. The CDR3 sequence is 17 residues long. Germline V gene data show CDR1 as LNHDA and CDR2 as SQIVND (reference sequence). J was trimmed by 3 bases and V by 3 bases; bases with no gene match: 8. CDR3: CASSIMLSGGYTGELFF. CDR3 coding DNA: TGTGCCAGTAGTATCATGCTAAGCGGGGGGTACACCGGGGAGCTGTTTTTT.

This clonotype was counted a few times. V and J are TRBV12-3 or TRBV12-4 and TRBJ2-7; D is ambiguous. The CDR3 contains 13 residues. V dropped 1 base and J dropped 5 bases, with 9 bases sitting between them. The CDR3 spells CASSLGKVNEQYF. Written as DNA, the CDR3 is TGTGCCAGCAGTTTAGGTAAAGTAAACGAGCAGTACTTC.

In this sample, this clonotype turned up a few times. Just one base apart from a much larger clone, this may be a read error. The V and J genes are TRBV6-5 and TRBJ1-1; unclear D gene. V lost 6 bases, J lost 1 base, and 12 bases lay in between. The CDR3 length is 14 residues. CDR1 and CDR2 (germline): MNHEY, SVGAGI. This chain's CDR3 is CASSPWAGNTEAFF. Written as DNA, the CDR3 is TGTGCCAGCAGCCCCTGGGCAGGGAACACTGAAGCTTTCTTT.

The chain combines TRBV10-2 with TRBJ2-5; 7 bases are a match to TRBD1. The CDR3 loop spans 13 amino acids. The trim removed 5 bases at V and 5 bases at J, leaving 5 bases unmatched. CDR1 is WSHSY and CDR2 is SAAADI in the germline V gene. The CDR3 region is CASSTGVKETQYF. CDR3 coding DNA: TGCGCCAGCAGTACAGGGGTGAAGGAGACCCAGTACTTC.

This clonotype was found many times. The chain joins TRBV12-3 or TRBV12-4 to TRBJ1-1; D is ambiguous. This CDR3 region has 13 residues. V lost 5 bases and J lost 0, with 7 bases in between. The CDR3 loop reads CASSLRMNTEAFF. In nucleotides, the CDR3 is TGTGCCAGCAGTCTCCGGATGAACACTGAAGCTTTCTTT.

This clonotype came up many times. The chain links TRBV7-8 to TRBJ1-4; D is perhaps TRBD1 (5 bases). CDR3 length: 15 amino acids. Trimming removed 5 bases from V and 5 bases from J, with 15 bases in between. In germline, CDR1 is SGHVS, CDR2 FQNEAQ. The CDR3 sequence: CASSQRRQGNEKLFF. The CDR3 DNA reads TGTGCCAGCAGCCAACGTCGGCAGGGAAATGAAAAACTGTTTTTT.

This clonotype has just a few counts. The V and J genes are TRBV4-2 and TRBJ2-4; D is unclear. Germline CDR1 and CDR2: LGHNA and YNFKEQ. This CDR3 region has 15 residues. Trimming removed 0 bases at V and 3 bases at J, with 9 bases between. CDR3 sequence (DNA): TGTGCCAGCAGCCAAGATAAAACTGGCAAAAACATTCAGTACTTC. This gives the protein CASSQDKTGKNIQYF.

This clonotype was seen only a few times. This chain uses TRBV29-1 with TRBJ2-1, with 8 bases matching TRBD2. This CDR3 has 16 amino acids. The V gene's germline CDR1 is SQVTM and CDR2 ANQGSEA. The CDR3 reads CTYRGGGQGSYNEQFF. CDR3 DNA: TGCACCTATAGAGGCGGGGGGCAAGGCTCCTACAATGAGCAGTTCTTC.

This clonotype was recorded a few times. J is TRBJ1-5 and V is TRBV28, with D possibly TRBD1 on 5 matching bases. V lost 5 bases to trimming and J lost 5 bases, with 16 bases between them. The germline gives CDR1 MDHEN, CDR2 SYDVKM. The CDR3 spans 15 residues. This chain's CDR3 is CASSLRGLAHQPQHF. The CDR3 DNA is TGTGCCAGCAGTCTCCGGGGCCTCGCGCATCAGCCCCAGCATTTT.

This clonotype occurred a few times. An end of the junction differs from the germline gene, which may be a read error. This rearrangement joins TRBV20-1 to TRBJ1-6; no clear D gene. Germline CDR1 is DFQATT and CDR2 is SNEGSKA (reference sequence). The CDR3 has 16 amino acids. The CDR3 bases are TGCAGTGCCAGAGAAGGTGCAGGCGATTATAATTCACCCCTCCACTTT. The encoded protein is CSAREGAGDYNSPLHF.

The chain has TRBV4-1 and TRBJ2-5; 9 bases line up with TRBD1. Trimming at V came to 4 bases and at J to 4 bases, leaving 4 bases not matched to a gene. CDR1 is MGHRA, CDR2 YSYEKL, per germline. The CDR3 runs 14 residues. CDR3 nucleotides: TGCGCCAGCAGCCCACAGGGGGCGGGAGAGACCCAGTACTTC. Its translation: CASSPQGAGETQYF.

This chain uses TRBV7-9 with TRBJ1-2; TRBD1 is a possible D gene (6 bases). The CDR3 totals 16 residues. The V gene lost 5 bases and the J gene lost 4 bases, with 20 bases spanning the gap. Germline CDR1 reads SEHNR; CDR2 reads FQNEAQ (reference sequence). The CDR3 is CASSHSLRDTSYGYTF. Written as DNA, the CDR3 is TGTGCCAGCAGCCATAGCCTCCGGGACACCTCCTATGGCTACACCTTC. Supplemented by reference TRBV7-9 and TRBJ1-2, the full variable domain reads DTGVSQNPRHKITKRGQNVTFRCDPISEHNRLYWYRQTLGQGPEFLTYFQNEAQLEKSRLLSDRFSAERPKGSFSTLEIQRTEQGDSAMYLCASSHSLRDTSYGYTFGSGTRLTVV.

This clonotype was found a few times. V is TRBV6-2 or TRBV6-3 and J is TRBJ1-2, with TRBD1 matching 9 bases. Trimming took 5 bases from V and 3 from J; bases not matched to a gene: 4. This CDR3 region has 14 residues. Germline V gene sequence: CDR1 MNHEY, CDR2 SVGEGT. CDR3: CASSRQGVDYGYTF. DNA of the CDR3: TGTGCCAGCAGTCGACAGGGGGTAGACTATGGCTACACCTTC.

Only one count was recorded for this clonotype. V and J are TRBV19 and TRBJ1-5; D remains ambiguous. Trimming removed 3 bases from V and 6 bases from J, with 15 bases in between. The CDR3 has 15 amino acids. Germline CDR1 reads LNHDA; CDR2 reads SQIVND (reference sequence). The CDR3 region has the DNA TGTGCCAGTAGTATCGGTTGGAGAGGGCCTCAGCCCCAGCATTTT. The encoded protein is CASSIGWRGPQPQHF.

This clonotype appeared a few times. This chain uses TRBV20-1 with TRBJ2-1, with 8 bases lining up with TRBD2. The CDR3 contains 13 residues. With V trimmed by 5 bases and J by 4 bases, 4 bases remained unmatched. Germline-derived CDR1 and CDR2 are DFQATT and SNEGSKA (reference sequence). CDR3 sequence: CSALLAEYNEQFF. CDR3 in DNA: TGCAGTGCTTTACTAGCGGAGTACAATGAGCAGTTCTTC.

Turning to this clonotype: A much larger clone lies one base from this, so it may be a read error. This chain joins TRBV15 and TRBJ2-5, with unresolved D. Trimming pared 6 bases from V and 1 base from J, leaving 6 bases between. There are 12 residues in the CDR3. Germline V gene lookup returns CDR1 LNHNV and CDR2 YYDKDF (reference sequence). Here the CDR3 DNA reads TGTGCCACCAGGGACGGCCAAGAGACCCAGTACTTC. Translation: CATRDGQETQYF.